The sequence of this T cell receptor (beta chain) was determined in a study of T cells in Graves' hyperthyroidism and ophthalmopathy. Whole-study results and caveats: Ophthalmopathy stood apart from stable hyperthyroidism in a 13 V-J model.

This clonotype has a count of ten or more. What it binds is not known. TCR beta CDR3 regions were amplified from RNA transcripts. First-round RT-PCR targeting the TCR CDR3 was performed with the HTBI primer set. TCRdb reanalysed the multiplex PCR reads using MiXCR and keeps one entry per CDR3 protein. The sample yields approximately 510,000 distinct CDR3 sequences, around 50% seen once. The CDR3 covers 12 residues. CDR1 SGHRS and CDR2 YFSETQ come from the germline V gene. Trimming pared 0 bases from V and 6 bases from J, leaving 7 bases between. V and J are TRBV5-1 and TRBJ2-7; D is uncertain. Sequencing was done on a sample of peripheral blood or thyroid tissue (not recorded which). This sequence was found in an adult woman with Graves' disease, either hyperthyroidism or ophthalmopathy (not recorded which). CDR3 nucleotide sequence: TGCGCCAGCAGCTTGGAAAAAGGCGAGCAGTACTTC. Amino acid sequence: CASSLEKGEQYF.